Included here is one TCR beta chain sequence, with context. The record originates from a study of T cell responses to AZD1222 COVID-19 vaccine. TCRdb keeps only in-frame clones here, not all; method: immunoSEQ multiplex PCR. In the table there are over 110,000 clones, 90% to 95% of which are singletons. V was trimmed by 5 bases and J by 4 bases, leaving 0 bases between them. The germline CDR1 and CDR2 sequences are MDHEN and SYDVKM. This CDR3 comprises 10 residues. The material sequenced was peripheral blood, taken after recovery from COVID-19. The receptor's source is an adult who had recovered from COVID-19. The chain joins TRBV28 to TRBJ1-3; D is ambiguous. The CDR3 loop reads CASSGNTIYF. The CDR3 bases are TGTGCCAGCAGTGGAAACACCATATATTTT.